Here is one T cell receptor (beta chain) with its context. Germline-derived CDR1 and CDR2 are MNHNS and SASEGT. The CDR3 loop spans 16 amino acids. Trimming removed 2 bases from V and 0 bases from J; junction bases left unmatched: 3. In the authors' workflow: Nucleated cell number was recorded as an estimate derived from reference gene primer amplification. Libraries were prepared by immunoSEQ multiplex PCR; TCRdb keeps only in-frame clonotypes and omits some of them. V, J and clone size were drawn from that table, and D and trimming were deduced from the DNA. The repertoire has over 450,000 clones, 70% to 90% of them found once; the top ten carry roughly 7.3%. The sample originates from a study of blood T cell repertoires in COVID-19. Study-level information: PBMCs, B-cell-depleted T cells, or T cells provided the cDNA or gDNA that made up the material.

Enrolled during active infection, Seattle patients were then followed longitudinally. Input material: peripheral blood. The receptor was derived from a woman aged 45-65 years with COVID-19, enrolled during active disease. The chain uses TRBV6-1 and TRBJ2-2; 7 bases agree with TRBD2. For the CDR3, the DNA is TGTGCCAGCAGTGAATTGGGGGGGGCGAACACCGGGGAGCTGTTTTTT. It codes for CASSELGGANTGELFF.